Sequencing of this T cell receptor (beta chain) was carried out in a study of technical replicates of blood from several donors. Germline V CDR1 and CDR2: LNHNV, YYDKDF (reference sequence). The CDR3 has 13 residues. V was cut by 3 bases and J by 7 bases, with 12 bases left in between. Generated by immunoSEQ multiplex PCR, the TCRdb table keeps only in-frame clones and is missing some. Of tens of thousands of clones in the sample, 95% were seen once. The chain recombines TRBV15 with TRBJ1-2, with D possibly TRBD1 on 6 matching bases. Input material: T cells isolated from PBMCs. This sequence was found in a human donor in good health. The CDR3 DNA follows: TGTGCCACCAGCAGGGACCACAGGGCTGGCTACACCTTC. Translating gives CATSRDHRAGYTF. The full variable domain, its missing parts supplied by reference TRBV15 and TRBJ1-2, is DAMVIQNPRYQVTQFGKPVTLSCSQTLNHNVMYWYQQKSSQAPKLLFHYYDKDFNNEADTPDNFQSRRPNTSFCFLDIRSPGLGDTAMYLCATSRDHRAGYTFGSGTRLTVV.